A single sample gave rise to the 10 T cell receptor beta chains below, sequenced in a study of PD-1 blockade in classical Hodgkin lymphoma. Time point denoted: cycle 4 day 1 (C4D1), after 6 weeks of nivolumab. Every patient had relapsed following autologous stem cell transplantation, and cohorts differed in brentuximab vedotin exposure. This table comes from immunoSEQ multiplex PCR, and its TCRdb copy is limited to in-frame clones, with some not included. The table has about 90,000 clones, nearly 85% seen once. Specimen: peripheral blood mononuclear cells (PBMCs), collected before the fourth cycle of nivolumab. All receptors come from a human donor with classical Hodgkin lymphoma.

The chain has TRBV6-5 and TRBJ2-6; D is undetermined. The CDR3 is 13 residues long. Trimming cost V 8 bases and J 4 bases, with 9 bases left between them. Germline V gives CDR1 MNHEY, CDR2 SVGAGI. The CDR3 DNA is TGTGCCAGCGGGCCGGTCGGGGCCAACGTCCTGACTTTC. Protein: CASGPVGANVLTF.

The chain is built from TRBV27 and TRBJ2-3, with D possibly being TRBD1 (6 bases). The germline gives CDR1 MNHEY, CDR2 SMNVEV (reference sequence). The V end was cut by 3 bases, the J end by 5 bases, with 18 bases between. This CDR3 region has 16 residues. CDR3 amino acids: CASSFDMGAPLDTQYF. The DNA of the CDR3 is TGTGCCAGCAGTTTCGACATGGGGGCTCCCTTAGATACGCAGTATTTT.

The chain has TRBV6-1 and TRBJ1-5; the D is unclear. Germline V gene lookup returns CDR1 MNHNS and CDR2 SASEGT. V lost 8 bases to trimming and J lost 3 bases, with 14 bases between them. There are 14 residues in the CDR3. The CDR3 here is CASGRDPPNQPQHF. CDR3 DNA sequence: TGTGCCAGCGGGAGAGACCCTCCCAATCAGCCCCAGCATTTT.

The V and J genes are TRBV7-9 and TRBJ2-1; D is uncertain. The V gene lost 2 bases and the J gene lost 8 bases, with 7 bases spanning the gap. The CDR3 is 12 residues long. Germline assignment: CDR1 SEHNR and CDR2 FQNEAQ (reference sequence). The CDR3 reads CASSLTIYEQFF. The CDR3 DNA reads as TGTGCCAGCAGCTTAACTATTTATGAGCAGTTCTTC.

In DNA, the CDR3 is TGTGCCAGTAGTATAGCGGGCCGTCCCCAGGGTGATACGCAGTATTTT. Translated: CASSIAGRPQGDTQYF. The chain links TRBV19 to TRBJ2-3, with a weak D call TRBD1 (5 bases). This CDR3 has 16 amino acids. Germline values: CDR1 LNHDA, CDR2 SQIVND (reference sequence). V was cut by 1 base and J by 6 bases, with 17 bases left in between.

The CDR3 loop is CASRDRVDYTF. CDR3 nucleotide sequence: TGTGCCAGTAGGGACAGGGTGGACTACACCTTC. The chain uses TRBV19 and TRBJ1-2; TRBD1 matches at 8 bases. The germline V gene has CDR1 LNHDA and CDR2 SQIVND (reference sequence). The CDR3 runs 11 residues. J gave up 10 bases and V 6 bases, and 4 bases lay outside the gene matches.

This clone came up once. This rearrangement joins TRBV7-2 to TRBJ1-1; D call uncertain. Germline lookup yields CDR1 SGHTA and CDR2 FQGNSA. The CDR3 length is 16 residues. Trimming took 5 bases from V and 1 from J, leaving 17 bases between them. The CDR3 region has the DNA TGTGCCAGCAGCCCGTCGTGGGCCGCCACGAACACTGAAGCTTTCTTT. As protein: CASSPSWAATNTEAFF. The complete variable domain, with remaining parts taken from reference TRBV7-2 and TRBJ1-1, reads GAGVSQSPSNKVTEKGKDVELRCDPISGHTALYWYRQSLGQGLEFLIYFQGNSAPDKSGLPSDRFSAERTGGSVSTLTIQRTQQEDSAVYLCASSPSWAATNTEAFFGQGTRLTVV.

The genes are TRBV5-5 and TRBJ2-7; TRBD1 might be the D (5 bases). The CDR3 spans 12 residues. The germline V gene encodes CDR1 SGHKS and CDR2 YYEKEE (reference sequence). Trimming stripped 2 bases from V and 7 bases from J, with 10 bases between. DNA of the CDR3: TGTGCCAGCAGCTTCGAACACAGGGAGCAGTACTTC. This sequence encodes CASSFEHREQYF.

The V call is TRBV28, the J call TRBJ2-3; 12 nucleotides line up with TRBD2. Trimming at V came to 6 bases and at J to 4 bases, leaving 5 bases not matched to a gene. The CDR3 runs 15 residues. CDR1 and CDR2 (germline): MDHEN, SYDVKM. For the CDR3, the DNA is TGTGCCAGCAGAGCCCTAGCGGGAGGGTCAGATACGCAGTATTTT. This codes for CASRALAGGSDTQYF.

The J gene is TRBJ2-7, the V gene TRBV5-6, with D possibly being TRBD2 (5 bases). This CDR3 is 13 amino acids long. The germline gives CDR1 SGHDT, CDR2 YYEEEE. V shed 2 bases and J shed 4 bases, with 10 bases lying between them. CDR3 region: CASSFRGSYEQYF. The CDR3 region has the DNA TGTGCCAGCAGCTTCCGGGGTAGTTACGAGCAGTACTTC.